A few counts support the clone carrying this T cell receptor beta chain. TCRdb re-analysed the RT-PCR reads in MiXCR, keeping a single row per CDR3 protein. The profile shows hundreds of thousands of distinct CDR3 sequences, around 14% of them singletons. This TCR was recovered from a female donor in good health, serving as a healthy control. What was sequenced was memory CD4+ T cells from blood.

The CDR3 loop is CSARVGQFDSPLHF. DNA for the CDR3: TGCAGTGCTAGAGTTGGACAGTTCGATTCACCCCTCCACTTT. This rearrangement joins TRBV20-1 to TRBJ1-6; a possible D gene is TRBD1 (6 bases). CDR1 DFQATT and CDR2 SNEGSKA come from the germline V gene (reference sequence). V was shortened by 1 base and J by 8 bases, with 12 bases between the two germline ends. The CDR3 contains 14 residues.